A selection of T cell receptor beta chains follows, all from one sample in a study of control samples from healthy donors and cancer patients. Only in-frame clones appear in the TCRdb table, and some are missing; sequencing was by immunoSEQ multiplex PCR. The sample carries around 140,000 clones, 94% recorded once. The material sequenced was blood. These receptors were collected from a man in his forties in good health. Each CDR3 is given with its conserved first and last residue. A D gene is named only where the DNA matches it firmly. Some rows have no size entry. The others give once, few or many, or a class for an expanded clone.

TRBJ2-5 | - | - | TRBV6-5 | CASSHGGGAQETQYF | TGTGCCAGCAGTCACGGTGGAGGGGCACAAGAGACCCAGTACTTC
TRBJ1-5 | TRBD1 | - | TRBV19 | CASSIWQGAGSNQPQHF | TGTGCCAGTAGTATATGGCAGGGGGCTGGAAGCAATCAGCCCCAGCATTTT
TRBJ2-5 | TRBD2 | - | TRBV20-1 | CSASQGPRGLAGAKYQETQYF | TGCAGTGCTAGTCAAGGCCCGAGGGGGCTAGCGGGGGCCAAGTACCAAGAGACCCAGTACTTC
TRBJ1-3 | - | - | TRBV30 | CAWSLGGQGGNTIYF | TGTGCCTGGAGTTTAGGGGGGCAGGGAGGAAACACCATATATTTT
TRBJ1-5 | - | - | TRBV6-2/TRBV6-3 | CASSYKGYSNQPQHF | TGTGCCAGCAGTTACAAGGGATATAGCAATCAGCCCCAGCATTTT
TRBJ2-7 | - | - | TRBV13 | CASSFLTGEGYEQYF | TGTGCCAGCAGCTTCTTGACGGGAGAGGGCTACGAGCAGTACTTC
TRBJ2-3 | TRBD1 | - | TRBV7-9 | CASSLWDSQTDTQYF | TGTGCCAGCAGCTTATGGGACAGTCAAACAGATACGCAGTATTTT
TRBJ2-4 | - | - | TRBV9 | CASSVGGVSAKNIQYF | TGTGCCAGCAGCGTAGGGGGAGTTAGTGCCAAAAACATTCAGTACTTC
TRBJ1-2 | TRBD1 | - | TRBV20-1 | CSASPGQGYSYGYTF | TGCAGTGCTAGTCCGGGACAGGGATATTCCTATGGCTACACCTTC
TRBJ2-1 | - | - | TRBV2 | CASSELPRGEQFF | TGTGCCAGCAGTGAACTCCCCCGTGGTGAGCAGTTCTTC
TRBJ1-2 | TRBD1 | few | TRBV27 | CASSFADRVNYGYTF | TGTGCCAGCAGTTTTGCCGACAGGGTTAACTATGGCTACACCTTC
TRBJ2-6 | - | - | TRBV7-2 | CASRMAGANVLTF | TGTGCCAGCAGGATGGCTGGGGCCAACGTCCTGACTTTC
TRBJ1-1 | - | - | TRBV15 | CATVDIASPTEAFF | TGTGCCACTGTTGATATCGCCTCCCCCACTGAAGCTTTCTTT
TRBJ1-4 | TRBD1 | - | TRBV7-2 | CASSPRDRVNEKLFF | TGTGCCAGCAGCCCCCGGGACAGGGTTAATGAAAAACTGTTTTTT
TRBJ2-5 | - | - | TRBV5-6 | CASSLALQETQYF | TGTGCCAGCAGCTTAGCCCTCCAAGAGACCCAGTACTTC
TRBJ2-7 | - | - | TRBV3-1/TRBV3-2 | CASSQASGREQYF | TGTGCCAGCAGCCAAGCTTCGGGTCGGGAGCAGTACTTC
TRBJ1-2 | TRBD1 | - | TRBV5-1 | CASSRQGADGYGYTF | TGCGCCAGCAGCCGACAGGGGGCCGACGGCTATGGCTACACCTTC
TRBJ1-1 | - | few | TRBV12-3/TRBV12-4 | CASSLGGNTEAFF | TGTGCCAGCAGTTTAGGGGGGAACACTGAAGCTTTCTTT
TRBJ2-7 | - | - | TRBV4-1 | CASSQPGRVGYYEQYF | TGCGCCAGCAGCCAGCCGGGACGGGTAGGGTACTACGAGCAGTACTTC
TRBJ1-3 | TRBD1 | - | TRBV6-5 | CASSIRDRPGNTIYF | TGTGCCAGCAGTATTCGGGACAGACCTGGAAACACCATATATTTT
TRBJ1-2 | TRBD1 | - | TRBV6-1 | CASSELQGPGAILNYGYTF | TGTGCCAGCAGTGAGCTACAGGGGCCGGGAGCTATTCTCAACTATGGCTACACCTTC
TRBJ1-5 | TRBD1 | - | TRBV29-1 | CSAGQGNQPQHF | TGCAGCGCGGGACAGGGAAATCAGCCCCAGCATTTT
TRBJ1-2 | TRBD1 | - | TRBV24-1 | CATSRGGGGSYGYTF | TGTGCCACCTCACGGGGAGGGGGCGGCTCTTATGGCTACACCTTC
TRBJ1-6 | - | - | TRBV6-5 | CASSPDGRGWAPLHF | TGTGCCAGCAGCCCCGACGGGAGGGGGTGGGCACCCCTCCACTTT
TRBJ1-1 | TRBD1 | once | TRBV9 | CASSARQGAEAFF | TGTGCCAGCAGCGCCAGACAGGGGGCTGAAGCTTTCTTT
TRBJ1-5 | TRBD1 | - | TRBV6-2/TRBV6-3 | CASSRSQGASNQPQHF | TGTGCCAGCAGTCGCTCCCAGGGGGCGAGCAATCAGCCCCAGCATTTT
TRBJ1-2 | - | - | TRBV10-2 | CASSVRGNYGYTF | TGCGCCAGCAGTGTTCGAGGCAACTATGGCTACACCTTC
TRBJ1-6 | - | - | TRBV6-5 | CASSYDSQPHNSPLHF | TGTGCCAGCAGTTACGACAGTCAGCCCCATAATTCACCCCTCCACTTT
TRBJ2-7 | TRBD1 | - | TRBV11-1 | CASSMSLGQRSYEQYF | TGTGCCAGCAGCATGAGTTTGGGACAGAGATCCTACGAGCAGTACTTC
TRBJ1-3 | TRBD1 | - | TRBV4-1 | CASSPFRDRANSGNTIYF | TGCGCCAGCAGCCCTTTTAGGGACAGGGCGAACTCTGGAAACACCATATATTTT
TRBJ1-2 | - | - | TRBV5-4 | CASSLVGQAGHGYTF | TGTGCCAGCAGCTTGGTAGGGCAGGCAGGCCATGGCTACACCTTC
TRBJ1-5 | TRBD1 | - | TRBV13 | CASSLRDSAQPQHF | TGTGCCAGCAGCCTTCGGGACAGCGCCCAGCCCCAGCATTTT
TRBJ1-5 | TRBD1 | - | TRBV5-4 | CASSRGTGRDQPQHF | TGTGCCAGCAGCCGGGGGACAGGGAGGGATCAGCCCCAGCATTTT
TRBJ1-1 | - | - | TRBV29-1 | CSVELPGQYNTEAFF | TGCAGCGTTGAACTCCCCGGGCAGTATAACACTGAAGCTTTCTTT
TRBJ2-1 | - | - | TRBV9 | CASSASNEQFF | TGTGCCAGCAGCGCATCCAATGAGCAGTTCTTC
TRBJ2-7 | - | - | TRBV6-5 | CASSFAEGSYEQYF | TGTGCCAGCAGTTTTGCAGAGGGCTCCTACGAGCAGTACTTC
TRBJ2-2 | TRBD2 | - | TRBV19 | CASETEGRGGTGELFF | TGTGCCAGTGAGACTGAGGGGAGGGGTGGCACCGGGGAGCTGTTTTTT
TRBJ2-1 | - | - | TRBV10-3 | CAIGDINEQFF | TGTGCCATCGGCGATATCAATGAGCAGTTCTTC
TRBJ1-2 | TRBD1 | - | TRBV5-6 | CASSLGTGNYGYTF | TGTGCCAGCAGTCTTGGGACAGGGAACTATGGCTACACCTTC
TRBJ1-2 | - | - | TRBV11-2 | CASSLDHPGMGDYGYTF | TGTGCCAGCAGCTTAGATCATCCAGGGATGGGTGACTATGGCTACACCTTC
TRBJ2-3 | - | - | TRBV5-6 | CASSVAGDLTDTQYF | TGTGCCAGCAGCGTCGCAGGGGACCTCACAGATACGCAGTATTTT
TRBJ1-2 | - | - | TRBV15 | CATSSDSNAGPSYTF | TGTGCCACCAGCAGTGACTCCAACGCGGGGCCTAGCTACACCTTC
TRBJ1-5 | TRBD1 | - | TRBV7-2 | CASSLRTGPQPQHF | TGTGCCAGCAGCTTAAGGACAGGACCTCAGCCCCAGCATTTT
TRBJ2-1 | TRBD1 | - | TRBV5-1 | CASSLMGQGLNEQFF | TGCGCCAGCAGCTTGATGGGACAGGGTCTGAATGAGCAGTTCTTC
TRBJ1-4 | - | - | TRBV6-5 | CAGNRNLNEKLFF | TGTGCCGGCAACAGGAACCTTAATGAAAAACTGTTTTTT
TRBJ1-2 | - | - | TRBV5-1 | CASSPTHSNYGYTF | TGCGCCAGCAGCCCAACACACTCTAACTATGGCTACACCTTC
TRBJ1-1 | - | - | TRBV5-6 | CASRIQENTEAFF | TGTGCCAGCAGGATTCAGGAGAACACTGAAGCTTTCTTT
TRBJ2-5 | TRBD2 | few | TRBV7-2 | CASSLRGSGVETQYF | TGTGCCAGCAGCTTAAGGGGTAGCGGGGTGGAGACCCAGTACTTC
TRBJ1-2 | - | - | TRBV2 | CASSEGGDGYGYTF | TGTGCCAGCAGTGAAGGAGGGGATGGGTATGGCTACACCTTC
TRBJ1-3 | - | - | TRBV6-6 | CATRGGRSGNTIYF | TGTGCCACCCGGGGGGGCAGGAGTGGAAACACCATATATTTT
TRBJ2-7 | - | - | TRBV19 | CASSIKAETYEQYF | TGTGCCAGTAGTATTAAAGCGGAGACCTACGAGCAGTACTTC
TRBJ2-5 | TRBD1 | - | TRBV5-1 | CASSPTGGKETQYF | TGCGCCAGCAGCCCGACAGGGGGCAAGGAGACCCAGTACTTC
TRBJ2-2 | TRBD1 | - | TRBV11-3 | CASRKGTGSTGELFF | TGTGCCAGCAGGAAGGGGACAGGGAGCACCGGGGAGCTGTTTTTT
TRBJ1-5 | - | - | TRBV27 | CASSFRGNQPQHF | TGTGCCAGCAGTTTTAGGGGAAATCAGCCCCAGCATTTT
TRBJ2-1 | TRBD2 | - | TRBV9 | CASSVEGIVGTSGTEQFF | TGTGCCAGCAGCGTGGAGGGAATTGTGGGGACTAGCGGGACTGAGCAGTTCTTC
TRBJ1-2 | - | - | TRBV24-1 | CATSGGLGTLYGYTF | TGTGCCACCAGTGGAGGGCTCGGCACCCTCTATGGCTACACCTTC
TRBJ2-1 | - | - | TRBV11-2 | CASSLFNEQFF | TGTGCCAGCAGCCTATTCAATGAGCAGTTCTTC